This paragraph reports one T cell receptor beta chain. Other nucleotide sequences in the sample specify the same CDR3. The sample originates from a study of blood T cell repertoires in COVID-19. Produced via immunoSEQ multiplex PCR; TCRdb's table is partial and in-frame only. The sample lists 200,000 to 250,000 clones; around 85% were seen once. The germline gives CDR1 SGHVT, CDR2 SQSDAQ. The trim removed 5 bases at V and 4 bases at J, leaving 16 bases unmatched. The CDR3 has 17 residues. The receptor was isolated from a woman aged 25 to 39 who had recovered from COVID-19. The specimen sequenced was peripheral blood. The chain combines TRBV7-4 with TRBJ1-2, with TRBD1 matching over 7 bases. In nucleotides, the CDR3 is TGTGCCAGCAGCGCCCCCCCGTTGAGGGGGCCAGGCTATGGCTACACCTTC. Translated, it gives CASSAPPLRGPGYGYTF.